These T cell receptor beta chains were read from a single sample in a study of T cells in Graves' hyperthyroidism and ophthalmopathy. TCRdb reanalysed the multiplex PCR reads using MiXCR and keeps one entry per CDR3 protein. Among about 840,000 distinct CDR3 sequences listed, around 39% were seen once. The sequencing sample was made of blood. All receptors derive from a man aged 18 to 35 with Graves' hyperthyroidism. Both conserved end residues are part of each CDR3. Fields, in order: J gene, V gene, D gene, clone size, CDR3 protein, CDR3 DNA. D genes are given only for firm matches. Clone size is not always given. Where it is, it says once, few, many or a class for expanded clones.

j_gene: TRBJ1-4
v_gene: TRBV7-3
d_gene: NA
abundance: NA
CDR3aa: CASSPKAGLETNEKLFF
CDR3nt: TGTGCCAGCAGCCCTAAGGCGGGGCTCGAGACTAATGAAAAACTGTTTTTT

j_gene: TRBJ2-7
v_gene: TRBV2
d_gene: NA
abundance: many
CDR3aa: CASIDLNYEQYF
CDR3nt: TGTGCCAGCATTGACCTTAACTACGAGCAGTACTTC

j_gene: TRBJ2-7
v_gene: TRBV9
d_gene: NA
abundance: few
CDR3aa: CASSETDSYEQYF
CDR3nt: TGTGCCAGCAGCGAGACGGATAGCTACGAGCAGTACTTC

j_gene: TRBJ1-2
v_gene: TRBV5-4
d_gene: NA
abundance: NA
CDR3aa: CASSWGLGSDHYGYTF
CDR3nt: TGTGCCAGCAGCTGGGGGTTAGGCAGCGATCACTATGGCTACACCTTC

j_gene: TRBJ2-5
v_gene: TRBV4-2
d_gene: NA
abundance: NA
CDR3aa: CASSQVPDQETQYF
CDR3nt: TGTGCCAGCAGCCAAGTCCCTGATCAAGAGACCCAGTACTTC

j_gene: TRBJ1-2
v_gene: TRBV7-8
d_gene: TRBD1
abundance: once
CDR3aa: CASNSARQGKYGYTF
CDR3nt: TGTGCCAGCAACTCCGCCCGACAGGGGAAATATGGCTACACCTTC

j_gene: TRBJ1-3
v_gene: TRBV7-2
d_gene: NA
abundance: once
CDR3aa: CASSGGLAGYGNTIYF
CDR3nt: TGTGCCAGCAGCGGGGGACTAGCGGGATATGGAAACACCATATATTTT

j_gene: TRBJ2-5
v_gene: TRBV6-5
d_gene: TRBD2
abundance: few
CDR3aa: CASSYSLAGGETQYF
CDR3nt: TGTGCCAGCAGTTACTCCCTAGCGGGGGGTGAGACCCAGTACTTC

j_gene: TRBJ1-5
v_gene: TRBV2
d_gene: TRBD1
abundance: NA
CDR3aa: CASSGTYRGVVQPQHF
CDR3nt: TGTGCCAGCAGTGGGACCTACAGGGGGGTAGTTCAGCCCCAGCATTTT

j_gene: TRBJ1-4
v_gene: TRBV7-2
d_gene: NA
abundance: few
CDR3aa: CASSFWRQATNEKLFF
CDR3nt: TGTGCCAGCAGCTTCTGGCGCCAAGCCACTAATGAAAAACTGTTTTTT

j_gene: TRBJ1-5
v_gene: TRBV5-6
d_gene: NA
abundance: few
CDR3aa: CASSLWENQPQHF
CDR3nt: TGTGCCAGCAGCTTGTGGGAAAATCAGCCCCAGCATTTT

j_gene: TRBJ2-2
v_gene: TRBV5-1
d_gene: TRBD1
abundance: NA
CDR3aa: CASSFSGQKNTGELFF
CDR3nt: TGCGCCAGCAGCTTCTCGGGACAGAAGAACACCGGGGAGCTGTTTTTT

j_gene: TRBJ2-7
v_gene: TRBV2
d_gene: NA
abundance: many
CDR3aa: CASRPRGYPYEQYF
CDR3nt: TGTGCCAGCAGGCCCCGGGGTTACCCGTACGAGCAGTACTTC

j_gene: TRBJ2-7
v_gene: TRBV19
d_gene: NA
abundance: many
CDR3aa: CASRSANEQYF
CDR3nt: TGTGCCAGTAGGTCAGCGAACGAGCAGTACTTC

j_gene: TRBJ2-3
v_gene: TRBV20-1
d_gene: TRBD2
abundance: NA
CDR3aa: CSALNPTSGSADTQYF
CDR3nt: TGCAGTGCTTTAAACCCGACTAGCGGGAGTGCAGATACGCAGTATTTT

j_gene: TRBJ1-1
v_gene: TRBV5-6
d_gene: NA
abundance: few
CDR3aa: CASSLASGTYTEAFF
CDR3nt: TGTGCCAGCAGCTTGGCCTCGGGGACTTACACTGAAGCTTTCTTT

j_gene: TRBJ2-7
v_gene: TRBV20-1
d_gene: NA
abundance: NA
CDR3aa: CSARAGIERTDQYF
CDR3nt: TGCAGTGCTAGGGCCGGAATAGAGCGAACGGACCAGTACTTC

j_gene: TRBJ1-1
v_gene: TRBV19
d_gene: NA
abundance: many
CDR3aa: CASSVVWNTEAFF
CDR3nt: TGTGCCAGTAGTGTCGTTTGGAACACTGAAGCTTTCTTT

j_gene: TRBJ2-2
v_gene: TRBV29-1
d_gene: NA
abundance: many
CDR3aa: CSVEDRKGAGELFF
CDR3nt: TGCAGCGTTGAAGATCGGAAGGGCGCCGGGGAGCTGTTTTTT

j_gene: TRBJ1-3
v_gene: TRBV15
d_gene: NA
abundance: many
CDR3aa: CATSPRGTGGNTIYF
CDR3nt: TGTGCCACCAGCCCTCGGGGTACAGGGGGAAACACCATATATTTT

j_gene: TRBJ2-5
v_gene: TRBV19
d_gene: NA
abundance: few
CDR3aa: CASRERKTQYF
CDR3nt: TGTGCCAGTAGGGAGAGGAAGACCCAGTACTTC

j_gene: TRBJ1-3
v_gene: TRBV12-3/TRBV12-4
d_gene: NA
abundance: few
CDR3aa: CASSLRSHSGNTIYF
CDR3nt: TGTGCCAGCAGTTTACGATCACACTCTGGAAACACCATATATTTT

j_gene: TRBJ1-1
v_gene: TRBV9
d_gene: TRBD1
abundance: few
CDR3aa: CASSSPTGKAFF
CDR3nt: TGTGCCAGCAGTTCGCCGACAGGGAAGGCTTTCTTT

j_gene: TRBJ1-6
v_gene: TRBV30
d_gene: NA
abundance: NA
CDR3aa: CAWSLPTKALHF
CDR3nt: TGTGCCTGGAGTCTCCCGACGAAAGCCCTCCACTTT

j_gene: TRBJ1-1
v_gene: TRBV5-1
d_gene: NA
abundance: NA
CDR3aa: CASSLGPDRRYTEAFF
CDR3nt: TGCGCCAGCAGCTTGGGCCCCGACAGGCGATACACTGAAGCTTTCTTT

j_gene: TRBJ1-1
v_gene: TRBV29-1
d_gene: TRBD1
abundance: many
CDR3aa: CSVEGQGLGTEAFF
CDR3nt: TGCAGCGTCGAAGGACAGGGCTTGGGGACTGAAGCTTTCTTT

j_gene: TRBJ2-5
v_gene: TRBV4-1
d_gene: NA
abundance: few
CDR3aa: CASSGQVGGKETQYF
CDR3nt: TGCGCCAGCAGCGGGCAGGTGGGCGGAAAAGAGACCCAGTACTTC

j_gene: TRBJ2-5
v_gene: TRBV10-3
d_gene: NA
abundance: NA
CDR3aa: CASSIGQIQDTQYF
CDR3nt: TGTGCCAGCAGTATAGGACAGATTCAAGACACCCAGTACTTC

j_gene: TRBJ1-6
v_gene: TRBV15
d_gene: TRBD1
abundance: many
CDR3aa: CATSGGTAYSYNSPLHF
CDR3nt: TGTGCCACCAGCGGCGGGACAGCTTACTCCTATAATTCACCCCTCCACTTT

j_gene: TRBJ2-7
v_gene: TRBV15
d_gene: TRBD2
abundance: NA
CDR3aa: CATSRGGWASGPYEQYF
CDR3nt: TGTGCCACCAGCAGAGGGGGGTGGGCTAGCGGACCCTACGAGCAGTACTTC

j_gene: TRBJ2-6
v_gene: TRBV2
d_gene: NA
abundance: few
CDR3aa: CASSTPRSGANVLTF
CDR3nt: TGTGCCAGCAGTACCCCCAGGAGCGGGGCCAACGTCCTGACTTTC

j_gene: TRBJ1-6
v_gene: TRBV9
d_gene: TRBD1
abundance: few
CDR3aa: CASSALGQGATPLHF
CDR3nt: TGTGCCAGCAGCGCCTTGGGACAGGGGGCAACACCCCTCCACTTT

j_gene: TRBJ2-2
v_gene: TRBV24-1
d_gene: NA
abundance: many
CDR3aa: CATRTNTGELFF
CDR3nt: TGTGCCACCAGGACGAACACCGGGGAGCTGTTTTTT

j_gene: TRBJ2-7
v_gene: TRBV7-9
d_gene: NA
abundance: few
CDR3aa: CASSLDGGGSWEQYF
CDR3nt: TGTGCCAGCAGCTTAGACGGCGGGGGCTCCTGGGAGCAGTACTTC

j_gene: TRBJ2-5
v_gene: TRBV7-8
d_gene: TRBD2
abundance: few
CDR3aa: CASSFPGRAGETQYF
CDR3nt: TGTGCCAGCAGCTTCCCCGGGAGGGCCGGAGAGACCCAGTACTTC

j_gene: TRBJ2-7
v_gene: TRBV2
d_gene: TRBD1
abundance: few
CDR3aa: CASRESFDRVNYEQYF
CDR3nt: TGTGCCAGCAGGGAAAGTTTCGACAGGGTAAACTACGAGCAGTACTTC

j_gene: TRBJ2-5
v_gene: TRBV19
d_gene: NA
abundance: few
CDR3aa: CASSSRGSGRETQYF
CDR3nt: TGTGCCAGTAGTAGCAGAGGGAGCGGCAGAGAGACCCAGTACTTC

j_gene: TRBJ2-7
v_gene: TRBV7-3
d_gene: NA
abundance: NA
CDR3aa: CASSLTVGNYEQYF
CDR3nt: TGTGCCAGCAGTTTAACCGTGGGAAACTACGAGCAGTACTTC